These T cell receptor beta chains were read from a single sample in a study of blood T cell repertoires in COVID-19. TCRdb keeps only in-frame clones here, not all; method: immunoSEQ multiplex PCR. The sample lists roughly 51,000 clones; about 89% were seen once. The sample was peripheral blood. These receptor sequences come from a woman aged 55-75 years with active or convalescent COVID-19. Each CDR3 is given with its conserved first and last residue. The order of the fields is clone size, V gene, J gene, D gene, CDR3 protein, CDR3 DNA. A D gene is named only where the DNA matches it firmly. Only some rows state a clone size, as once, few, many or a class for expanded clones.

>NA|TRBV5-1|TRBJ2-3|TRBD2
CASNYRLAGELEADTQYF
TGCGCCAGTAACTACCGGCTAGCGGGAGAATTGGAGGCAGATACGCAGTATTTT
>NA|TRBV28|TRBJ1-2|NA
CASSYGLDGYTF
TGTGCCAGCAGCTACGGACTCGATGGCTACACCTTC
>NA|TRBV10-3|TRBJ2-7|NA
CAISDPISGPYEQYF
TGTGCCATCAGTGACCCGATTAGCGGCCCCTACGAGCAGTACTTC
>once|TRBV30|TRBJ1-6|TRBD1
CAWSTQGAVSPLHF
TGTGCCTGGAGTACACAGGGGGCTGTTTCACCCCTCCACTTT
>NA|TRBV6-5|TRBJ2-3|NA
CASSSPPGEQYF
TGTGCCAGCAGTTCCCCTCCGGGGGAGCAGTATTTT
>NA|TRBV7-9|TRBJ2-7|TRBD1
CASSPRTGVSYEQYF
TGTGCCAGCAGCCCCAGGACAGGGGTATCCTACGAGCAGTACTTC
>NA|TRBV18|TRBJ1-2|TRBD1
CASEDRDEGYTF
TGTGCCAGCGAAGACAGGGATGAAGGCTACACCTTC
>once|TRBV30|TRBJ2-1|NA
CAWSSLGREQFF
TGTGCCTGGTCTTCACTAGGTCGTGAGCAGTTCTTC
>NA|TRBV6-2/TRBV6-3|TRBJ1-2|NA
CASSYRVYGYTF
TGTGCCAGCAGTTACCGAGTCTATGGCTACACCTTC
>NA|TRBV5-1|TRBJ1-3|TRBD1
CASSLGSPGGTGNTIYF
TGCGCCAGCAGCCTGGGGTCCCCAGGGGGTACTGGAAACACCATATATTTT
>NA|TRBV5-1|TRBJ1-1|NA
CASSLDRGPEAFF
TGCGCCAGCAGCCTGGACAGAGGGCCCGAAGCTTTCTTT
>NA|TRBV28|TRBJ2-7|TRBD1
CASSFVRGPFISYEQYF
TGTGCCAGCAGTTTCGTCAGGGGGCCCTTTATCTCCTACGAGCAGTACTTC
>NA|TRBV2|TRBJ1-2|TRBD1
CASSWDREGGYTF
TGTGCCAGCAGTTGGGACAGGGAAGGCGGCTACACCTTC
>NA|TRBV3-1/TRBV3-2|TRBJ1-2|NA
CASSQDSREERGYTF
TGTGCCAGCAGCCAAGATAGCAGGGAGGAACGTGGCTACACCTTC
>NA|TRBV30|TRBJ1-1|NA
CAWSLRENTEAFF
TGTGCCTGGAGTCTCAGGGAGAACACTGAAGCTTTCTTT
>NA|TRBV10-3|TRBJ2-1|NA
CAISDRAGGQGSEQFF
TGTGCCATCAGTGATCGAGCGGGAGGACAGGGATCTGAGCAGTTCTTC
>once|TRBV6-5|TRBJ2-1|NA
CASRTYYNEQFF
TGTGCCAGCAGGACATACTACAATGAGCAGTTCTTC
>NA|TRBV2|TRBJ1-2|NA
CASSGSWGEGDYGYTF
TGTGCCAGCAGTGGCTCGTGGGGAGAGGGGGACTATGGCTACACCTTC
>NA|TRBV19|TRBJ2-3|TRBD2
CASSLNGGSTDTQYF
TGTGCCAGTAGTCTTAACGGGGGGAGCACAGATACGCAGTATTTT
>NA|TRBV29-1|TRBJ1-2|NA
CSVERLNYGYTF
TGCAGCGTTGAACGACTTAACTATGGCTACACCTTC
>NA|TRBV6-5|TRBJ1-2|NA
CASRRENYGYTF
TGTGCCAGCAGGAGGGAAAACTATGGCTACACCTTC
>NA|TRBV6-1|TRBJ2-7|NA
CASSEGGGHLSYEQYF
TGTGCCAGCAGTGAAGGCGGCGGGCACCTCTCCTACGAGCAGTACTTC
>NA|TRBV25-1|TRBJ2-5|NA
CASSAPEGRETQYF
TGTGCCAGCAGTGCCCCCGAAGGGAGGGAGACCCAGTACTTC
>NA|TRBV6-1|TRBJ2-5|TRBD1
CASSGLNRGLGWETQYF
TGTGCCAGCAGTGGTCTGAACAGGGGTCTTGGTTGGGAGACCCAGTACTTC
>NA|TRBV5-1|TRBJ2-7|TRBD2
CASSLGLAVYEQYF
TGCGCCAGCAGCTTGGGACTAGCTGTGTACGAGCAGTACTTC
>NA|TRBV30|TRBJ1-1|NA
CAWSVFTSGEAFF
TGTGCCTGGAGTGTATTCACATCGGGTGAAGCTTTCTTT
>NA|TRBV19|TRBJ2-1|NA
CASSLGPPKNEQFF
TGTGCCAGTAGTTTGGGGCCCCCTAAGAATGAGCAGTTCTTC
>NA|TRBV29-1|TRBJ2-2|TRBD2
CSVDRGGDTGELFF
TGCAGCGTTGATCGCGGGGGGGACACCGGGGAGCTGTTTTTT
>NA|TRBV7-2|TRBJ2-5|NA
CASSLGLGETQETQYF
TGTGCCAGCAGCTTAGGACTCGGGGAAACCCAAGAGACCCAGTACTTC
>NA|TRBV19|TRBJ1-1|NA
CASTLSQGTTEAFF
TGTGCCAGTACCCTCTCCCAGGGGACAACTGAAGCTTTCTTT
>NA|TRBV3-1/TRBV3-2|TRBJ1-6|NA
CASSPVTGNSPLHF
TGTGCCAGCAGCCCGGTCACAGGTAATTCACCCCTCCACTTT
>NA|TRBV5-4|TRBJ1-1|NA
CASSLYRGNTEAFF
TGTGCCAGCAGCTTGTACCGGGGGAACACTGAAGCTTTCTTT
>NA|TRBV7-2|TRBJ2-5|TRBD2
CASSSTSGGLQETQYF
TGTGCCAGCAGCAGCACTAGCGGGGGGCTCCAAGAGACCCAGTACTTC
>NA|TRBV28|TRBJ1-3|NA
CATGGTNSGNTIYF
TGTGCCACAGGCGGGACTAACTCTGGAAACACCATATATTTT
>NA|TRBV4-3|TRBJ2-7|TRBD1
CASSQGPTGAVTYEQYF
TGCGCCAGCAGCCAAGGCCCCACAGGGGCGGTCACCTACGAGCAGTACTTC
>NA|TRBV19|TRBJ1-1|NA
CASRDRASTEAFF
TGTGCCAGTAGGGACAGAGCGAGCACTGAAGCTTTCTTT
>NA|TRBV30|TRBJ2-2|NA
CAWSSIVGTNTGELFF
TGTGCCTGGAGCTCCATTGTGGGGACAAACACCGGGGAGCTGTTTTTT
>NA|TRBV18|TRBJ2-7|NA
CASSPNQGSYEQYF
TGTGCCAGCTCACCTAATCAGGGGAGCTACGAGCAGTACTTC
>NA|TRBV23-1|TRBJ1-4|TRBD1
CASSLNYRGLPNLNEKLFF
TGCGCCAGCAGTCTAAACTACAGGGGCCTCCCTAACCTTAATGAAAAACTGTTTTTT
>NA|TRBV14|TRBJ1-5|NA
CASSQGGRTQPQHF
TGTGCCAGCAGCCAGGGGGGACGGACCCAGCCCCAGCATTTT
>NA|TRBV29-1|TRBJ2-7|TRBD1
CSASPGTGGSYEQYF
TGCAGCGCTTCACCGGGAACAGGGGGTTCCTACGAGCAGTACTTC
>NA|TRBV6-6|TRBJ1-2|NA
CASTKTVIEANYGYTF
TGTGCCAGCACCAAGACGGTAATTGAGGCTAACTATGGCTACACCTTC
>NA|TRBV5-1|TRBJ1-2|TRBD1
CASSPDREDGYTF
TGCGCCAGCAGCCCCGACAGGGAGGATGGCTACACCTTC
>NA|TRBV12-3/TRBV12-4|TRBJ2-7|NA
CASSLLTGMEQYF
TGTGCCAGCAGTTTACTGACCGGGATGGAGCAGTACTTC
>NA|TRBV6-2/TRBV6-3|TRBJ2-1|NA
CASSYLGGYNEQFF
TGTGCCAGCAGTTACTTGGGCGGGTACAATGAGCAGTTCTTC
>NA|TRBV29-1|TRBJ1-3|NA
CSVERESGNTIYF
TGCAGCGTTGAGAGGGAATCTGGAAACACCATATATTTT
>once|TRBV5-1|TRBJ2-6|NA
CASSLTGVSTGANVLTF
TGCGCCAGCAGCTTGACAGGTGTCTCGACAGGGGCCAACGTCCTGACTTTC
>NA|TRBV12-3/TRBV12-4|TRBJ1-2|TRBD1
CASSWGQGGGYTF
TGTGCCAGCAGTTGGGGACAGGGCGGAGGCTACACCTTC
>NA|TRBV30|TRBJ1-2|NA
CAWIRGIFGGGYTF
TGTGCCTGGATCCGAGGGATTTTCGGCGGTGGCTACACCTTC
>NA|TRBV18|TRBJ2-5|TRBD1
CASSRPGTGEETQYF
TGTGCCAGCTCACGTCCCGGGACAGGGGAAGAGACCCAGTACTTC
>NA|TRBV18|TRBJ1-5|TRBD1
CASSPDRGYNQPQHF
TGTGCCAGCTCACCGGACAGGGGCTACAATCAGCCCCAGCATTTT
>NA|TRBV23-1|TRBJ1-6|TRBD1
CASSHSGTGRDSPLHF
TGCGCCAGCAGTCACTCCGGGACAGGGAGAGATTCACCCCTCCACTTT
>NA|TRBV28|TRBJ2-7|TRBD2
CASSFDSGPYEQYF
TGTGCCAGCAGTTTCGATAGCGGGCCCTACGAGCAGTACTTC